This T cell receptor beta chain was found in a study of shared clonotypes between healthy human individuals. This clone was counted only a few times. An assay was performed, and its level was deep. Repertoires were generated with immunoSEQ multiplex PCR, while TCRdb's copy carries only in-frame clones and drops some. This table has 300,000 to 400,000 clones, 80% to 90% appearing once. Germline CDR1 SGDLS, CDR2 YYNGEE. With 0 bases removed from V and 1 base from J, the gap between germline ends came to 13 bases. The CDR3 extends over 16 amino acids. The receptor was isolated from a man aged 18 to 35 in good health. The chain carries TRBV9 and TRBJ1-1; D perhaps matches TRBD1 (6 bases). Sequenced sample: memory CD8+ T cells sorted from blood. Subset here: CD45RO+ cells pooled with CCR7-negative TemRA cells. CDR3 in amino acids: CASSVAIGGQNTEAFF. The CDR3 nucleotides read TGTGCCAGCAGCGTAGCTATCGGGGGCCAGAACACTGAAGCTTTCTTT.